These T cell receptor beta chains were read from a single sample in a study of blood T cell repertoires in COVID-19. Only in-frame clones appear in the TCRdb table, and some are missing; sequencing was by immunoSEQ multiplex PCR. The sample yields hundreds of thousands of clones, 80% to 90% seen once. Sequenced material: peripheral blood. All receptors come from a woman in her forties or fifties with COVID-19, enrolled during active disease. Both conserved end residues are part of each CDR3. Fields, in order: CDR3 protein, CDR3 DNA, J gene, clone size, V gene, D gene. A D gene is named only where the DNA matches it firmly. Part of the rows lack a size; the others show once, few, many or a class for expanded clones.

CASRLTGGRSNTEAFF,TGTGCCAGCAGACTAACAGGGGGCCGATCGAACACTGAAGCTTTCTTT,TRBJ1-1,NA,TRBV7-2,TRBD1
CASSPRTPVGHPYGYTF,TGTGCCAGCAGCCCCCGGACCCCGGTGGGACATCCCTATGGCTACACCTTC,TRBJ1-2,NA,TRBV11-2,NA
CSVPGQGNYGYTF,TGCAGCGTTCCGGGACAGGGTAACTATGGCTACACCTTC,TRBJ1-2,NA,TRBV29-1,TRBD1
CASSPGGYNEQFF,TGTGCCAGCTCACCCGGGGGCTACAATGAGCAGTTCTTC,TRBJ2-1,NA,TRBV18,NA
CASKRGSGNYEQYF,TGTGCCAGCAAACGGGGCAGCGGGAACTACGAGCAGTACTTC,TRBJ2-7,NA,TRBV2,TRBD2
CATSDTGGSKVF,TGTGCCACCAGTGATACAGGGGGCAGTAAGGTCTTC,TRBJ2-1,NA,TRBV24-1,TRBD1
CASSEAMSSYNSPLHF,TGTGCCAGCAGTGAAGCGATGAGCTCCTATAATTCACCCCTCCACTTT,TRBJ1-6,NA,TRBV6-1,NA
CASSPRGQGAYTEAFF,TGTGCCAGCAGTCCCAGAGGACAGGGGGCTTACACTGAAGCTTTCTTT,TRBJ1-1,once,TRBV6-6,TRBD1
CASSLKLRLAGDKANRNEQFF,TGCGCCAGCAGCTTGAAGTTGAGGCTAGCGGGAGATAAGGCTAATCGGAATGAGCAGTTCTTC,TRBJ2-1,once,TRBV5-1,TRBD2
CASSPLRDRDRNTIYF,TGTGCCAGCTCACCCCTAAGGGACAGGGACCGAAACACCATATATTTT,TRBJ1-3,NA,TRBV18,TRBD1
CASSQRDSRPDEQFF,TGCGCCAGCAGCCAACGGGACTCCCGGCCGGATGAGCAGTTCTTC,TRBJ2-1,NA,TRBV4-1,NA
CASSLGTSYEQYF,TGTGCCAGCAGCCTAGGGACTAGCTACGAGCAGTACTTC,TRBJ2-7,NA,TRBV9,TRBD2